Given below is one T cell receptor beta chain in context. From the RT-PCR reads, TCRdb called clonotypes with MiXCR, one entry per CDR3 protein. The data show some 800,000 distinct CDR3 sequences, over 20% seen once. CDR1 and CDR2 from the germline V gene are SGHDN and FVKESK. V shed 1 base and J 5 bases; nucleotides not matched to a gene: 4. This CDR3 has 14 residues. The data stem from a study of response to subunit inactivated influenza vaccine. This TCR came from a man between 50 and 59 years old who received an inactivated influenza vaccine. The sample here was PBMCs from blood, taken more than 4 days after vaccination. The chain couples TRBV14 to TRBJ2-5, with 7 bases fitting TRBD1. As DNA, the CDR3 is TGTGCCAGCAGCCAAGGGACAGGTCTTGAGACCCAGTACTTC. It encodes CASSQGTGLETQYF.